These 19 T cell receptor beta chains came from one sample sequenced in a study of T cell responses to AZD1222 COVID-19 vaccine. Assay used: immunoSEQ multiplex PCR; TCRdb lists only in-frame clones, some missing. The sample lists fewer than 200,000 clones; 90% to 95% were seen once. Sequencing was performed on peripheral blood, taken 28 days after the second AZD1222 dose. The origin of the receptors is an adult who received the AZD1222 COVID-19 vaccine.

The chain joins TRBV28 to TRBJ2-3; 12 nucleotides agree with TRBD2. The CDR3 contains 16 residues. V was pared by 3 bases and J by 6 bases, with 7 bases of the junction left unmatched. Germline V CDR1 and CDR2: MDHEN, SYDVKM. The CDR3 region has the DNA TGTGCCAGCAGTTTGCTAGCGGGAGGGCCGGGGGATACGCAGTATTTT. It yields the protein CASSLLAGGPGDTQYF.

J is TRBJ1-1 and V is TRBV3-1 (or the pseudogene TRBV3-2); TRBD1 matches 8 bases. Germline V gives CDR1 LGHDT, CDR2 YNNKEL (reference sequence). This CDR3 has 12 residues. V was pared by 4 bases and J by 8 bases, with 3 bases of the junction left unmatched. CDR3 protein: CASSPRDREAFF. CDR3 in DNA: TGTGCCAGCAGCCCCCGGGACAGGGAAGCTTTCTTT.

The V and J genes are TRBV19 and TRBJ2-7, with 9 bases matching TRBD1. Germline V gene data show CDR1 as LNHDA and CDR2 as SQIVND (reference sequence). V was pared by 5 bases and J by 3 bases, with 8 bases of the junction left unmatched. This CDR3 comprises 15 residues. Here the CDR3 DNA reads TGTGCCAGTAGTTGGGAGACAGGGGGGCACTACGAGCAGTACTTC. It codes for CASSWETGGHYEQYF. The whole variable domain, filled in from reference TRBV19 and TRBJ2-7, reads DGGITQSPKYLFRKEGQNVTLSCEQNLNHDAMYWYRQDPGQGLRLIYYSQIVNDFQKGDIAEGYSVSREKKESFPLTVTSAQKNPTAFYLCASSWETGGHYEQYFGPGTRLTVT.

The chain is built from TRBV21-1 and TRBJ2-7; TRBD1 is the table's D call, not checked against the DNA. TRBV21-1 is annotated as a pseudogene. The CDR3 has 13 residues. The CDR3 bases are TGTGCCAGCAGCAACAAATCCTCCTACGAGCAGTACTTC. It translates to CASSNKSSYEQYF.

This chain uses TRBV7-8 with TRBJ2-1, with D hard to call. Trimming stripped 5 bases from V and 0 bases from J, with 8 bases between. The CDR3 runs 14 residues. Germline V lookup: CDR1 SGHVS, CDR2 FQNEAQ. The CDR3 here is CASSPANSYNEQFF. The CDR3 nucleotides read TGTGCCAGCAGCCCAGCGAACTCCTACAATGAGCAGTTCTTC. Based on the CDR3 plus reference TRBV7-8 and TRBJ2-1, the full variable domain is GAGVSQSPRYKVAKRGQDVALRCDPISGHVSLFWYQQALGQGPEFLTYFQNEAQLDKSGLPSDRFFAERPEGSVSTLKIQRTQQEDSAVYLCASSPANSYNEQFFGPGTRLTVL.

The gene calls are TRBV5-1 and TRBJ2-3, with no clear D. Germline values: CDR1 SGHRS, CDR2 YFSETQ. CDR3 length: 14 amino acids. V shed 0 bases and J shed 2 bases, with 7 bases lying between them. The CDR3 reads CASSLGTDTDTQYF. CDR3 nucleotides: TGCGCCAGCAGCTTGGGAACGGACACAGATACGCAGTATTTT.

The V call is TRBV28, the J call TRBJ1-5; D gene uncertain. Germline assignment: CDR1 MDHEN and CDR2 SYDVKM. V dropped 5 bases and J dropped 7 bases, with 21 bases sitting between them. CDR3 length: 16 amino acids. The CDR3 DNA reads TGTGCCAGCAGTCCCCCACGGGCAGCAGCGAGGCAGCCCCAGCATTTT. Translated, it gives CASSPPRAAARQPQHF.

This chain joins TRBV6-5 and TRBJ1-5; D may be TRBD1 (6 bases). This CDR3 spans 15 amino acids. CDR1 is MNHEY, CDR2 SVGAGI, per germline. Trimming left V 7 bases short and J 6 bases short, with 19 bases between. The CDR3 DNA sequence: TGTGCCAGCACCCCCACAGGGTTCGGTTTTCAGCCCCAGCATTTT. Translated, it gives CASTPTGFGFQPQHF.

The chain couples TRBV30 to TRBJ1-2; D possibly corresponds to TRBD1 (6 bases). CDR3 length equals 15 residues. V was cut by 7 bases and J by 2 bases, with 20 bases left in between. Germline V gene data show CDR1 as GTSNPN and CDR2 as SVGIG (reference sequence). Written as DNA, the CDR3 is TGTGCCTCCACGCCCGGGACAACTGCCAACTATGGCTACACCTTC. As protein: CASTPGTTANYGYTF.

Points on this clone: Other nucleotide sequences in the sample specify the same CDR3. The gene calls are TRBV14 and TRBJ1-6; no clear D gene. Trimming pared 0 bases from V and 7 bases from J, leaving 4 bases between. The germline CDR1 and CDR2 sequences are SGHDN and FVKESK. CDR3 size: 13 residues. Here the CDR3 DNA reads TGTGCCAGCAGCCAAGACCTCAATTCACCCCTCCACTTT. Protein product: CASSQDLNSPLHF.

This rearrangement joins TRBV4-3 to TRBJ2-2; D is uncertain. The CDR3 consists of 15 residues. Between the trimmed V and J ends, which lost 1 base and 6 bases, there was a span of 12 bases. CDR1 is LGHNA, CDR2 YSLEER, per germline. CDR3 in amino acids: CASSQGYVVPGELFF. The DNA for the CDR3 is TGCGCCAGCAGCCAAGGGTACGTCGTTCCCGGGGAGCTGTTTTTT.

This clone turned up a few times. The V gene is TRBV4-1, the J gene TRBJ1-2; D unresolved. This CDR3 has 12 residues. Trimming stripped 0 bases from V and 8 bases from J, with 7 bases between. Germline V CDR1 and CDR2: MGHRA, YSYEKL. The CDR3 DNA sequence: TGCGCCAGCAGCCAAGATGGGGAAGGCTACACCTTC. Translated, it gives CASSQDGEGYTF.

This clone appeared a single time. The chain is built from TRBV7-8 and TRBJ1-2; D gene unclear. The germline V and J ends were trimmed by 1 base and 3 bases, with 6 bases remaining between them. Germline V gene lookup returns CDR1 SGHVS and CDR2 FQNEAQ. This CDR3 has 13 amino acids. CDR3: CASSLGQDYGYTF. The CDR3 DNA follows: TGTGCCAGCAGCTTAGGGCAGGACTATGGCTACACCTTC.

V is TRBV30 and J is TRBJ2-3; 8 nucleotides line up with TRBD2. The CDR3 has 14 amino acids. V was pared by 3 bases and J by 7 bases, with 9 bases of the junction left unmatched. Germline V CDR1 and CDR2: GTSNPN, SVGIG (reference sequence). CDR3: CAWRRAGAPNTQYF. The CDR3 DNA reads as TGTGCCTGGAGGCGAGCGGGAGCTCCGAATACGCAGTATTTT.

The chain joins TRBV7-2 to TRBJ1-2, with 8 bases that match TRBD1. Germline CDR1 and CDR2: SGHTA and FQGNSA. CDR3 length equals 15 residues. The junction had 11 bases not matched to a gene; V was cut back by 5 bases and J by 6 bases. The CDR3 DNA is TGTGCCAGCAGCCTGGGAGGCAGGGGGCTTGATGGCTACACCTTC. Translation: CASSLGGRGLDGYTF.

For the CDR3, the DNA is TGTGCCAGCAGTTTCTTGCGGGGGAGCACAGATACGCAGTATTTT. Translated, it gives CASSFLRGSTDTQYF. V is TRBV27 and J is TRBJ2-3; 7 nucleotides align to TRBD2. The V and J ends lost 3 bases and 0 bases, in that order; junction bases with no gene match: 3. The V gene's germline CDR1 is MNHEY and CDR2 SMNVEV (reference sequence). The CDR3 runs 15 residues.

The chain has TRBV4-3 and TRBJ2-2; 11 positions match TRBD2. CDR3 length equals 17 residues. Germline V gives CDR1 LGHNA, CDR2 YSLEER. Losses at the gene ends were 0 bases for V and 3 bases for J; bases not matched to a gene: 3. The CDR3 DNA sequence: TGCGCCAGCAGCCAAGATAGCGGGGGGGTCGACACCGGGGAGCTGTTTTTT. Translation: CASSQDSGGVDTGELFF.

The chain employs TRBV27 and TRBJ2-1; the match to TRBD1 covers 8 bases. With 4 bases clipped from V and 3 bases from J, the junction kept 8 bases outside the gene matches. This CDR3 has 16 amino acids. Per germline, CDR1 MNHEY and CDR2 SMNVEV (reference sequence). The CDR3 protein is CASSSGTGPLYNEQFF. The CDR3, as DNA: TGTGCCAGCAGTTCCGGGACAGGCCCTCTCTACAATGAGCAGTTCTTC.

V gene TRBV9 combines with J gene TRBJ1-2; D possibly corresponds to TRBD1 (6 bases). Germline loops: CDR1 SGDLS, CDR2 YYNGEE. V shed 0 bases and J shed 5 bases, with 14 bases lying between them. The CDR3 extends over 15 amino acids. The CDR3 nucleotides are TGTGCCAGCAGCGTAGCTACAGGGACGGAGTATGGCTACACCTTC. Translating it yields CASSVATGTEYGYTF.